The source of this T cell receptor beta chain is a study of CD4 T cells in relation to SARS-CoV-2 and coronaviruses. Assay: immunoSEQ multiplex PCR; the TCRdb copy retains only in-frame clones and omits some. The sample has about 54,000 clones, about 90% seen once. CDR3 length: 15 amino acids. The V gene's germline CDR1 is MDHEN and CDR2 SYDVKM. The V and J ends lost 5 bases and 10 bases respectively, with 18 bases between them. This sequence was found in an adult with COVID-19. The rearrangement links TRBV28 to TRBJ1-6; D gene unclear. Source material: naive CD4+ T cells from PBMCs. Subset given: naive CD4+ T cells isolated by negative enrichment. The CDR3 sequence is CASSPLLVAGSPLHF. In DNA form, the CDR3 reads TGTGCCAGCAGTCCCCTGTTAGTGGCCGGATCACCCCTCCACTTT.